The 15 T cell receptor beta chains given below trace back to one sample, sequenced in a study of cytomegalovirus exposure and HLA in healthy donors. 13 Jbeta primers and 60 Vbeta primers were used for the PCR. TCRdb's table, derived via immunoSEQ multiplex PCR, lists solely in-frame clones and lacks some. The sample has about 190,000 clones, approximately 82% seen once. Sequenced sample: PBMCs. The receptors derive from a young woman in good health and CMV-seropositive.

Comments on this clone: The sample holds other DNA sequences that translate to the same CDR3. The chain has TRBV19 and TRBJ1-5, with D possibly matching TRBD1 (6 bases). Germline V gene data show CDR1 as LNHDA and CDR2 as SQIVND (reference sequence). The CDR3 totals 13 residues. V dropped 7 bases and J dropped 4 bases, with 11 bases sitting between them. CDR3 bases: TGTGCCAGTACCGGGCAGGGGAATCAGCCCCAGCATTTT. This codes for CASTGQGNQPQHF.

CDR3 region: CSVDVVLEETQYF. In DNA form, the CDR3 reads TGCAGCGTCGATGTGGTGTTGGAGGAGACCCAGTACTTC. The chain carries TRBV29-1 and TRBJ2-5; no reliable D call. Trimming removed 6 bases at V and 5 bases at J, with 16 bases between. This CDR3 is built from 13 residues. Germline CDR1 reads SQVTM; CDR2 reads ANQGSEA.

The chain recombines TRBV9 with TRBJ1-3, with D maybe TRBD1 (5 bases). The CDR3 extends over 15 amino acids. CDR1 is SGDLS and CDR2 is YYNGEE in the germline V gene. Deletions cut 2 bases from V and 4 bases from J, with 13 bases between. The CDR3 is CASSVQGSTGNTIYF. CDR3 coding DNA: TGTGCCAGCAGCGTCCAGGGCTCGACGGGAAACACCATATATTTT.

The chain's CDR3 is CASSLTTVNYGYTF. The CDR3 DNA sequence: TGCGCCAGCAGCTTGACCACAGTTAACTATGGCTACACCTTC. J is TRBJ1-2 and V is TRBV5-1; no reliable D call. This CDR3 contains 14 residues. CDR1 SGHRS and CDR2 YFSETQ come from the germline V gene. With 1 base removed from V and 1 base from J, the gap between germline ends came to 8 bases. Drawing the rest from reference TRBV5-1 and TRBJ1-2, the complete variable domain is KAGVTQTPRYLIKTRGQQVTLSCSPISGHRSVSWYQQTPGQGLQFLFEYFSETQRNKGNFPGRFSGRQFSNSRSEMNVSTLELGDSALYLCASSLTTVNYGYTFGSGTRLTVV.

This clone occurred once. This sequence joins TRBV2 and TRBJ2-5, with 14 nucleotides matching TRBD2. The germline gives CDR1 SNHLY, CDR2 FYNNEI. The CDR3 contains 17 residues. After removal of 4 bases from V and 4 bases from J, the junction contained 8 bases not matched to a gene. In nucleotides, the CDR3 is TGTGCCAGCAGTGTGACTAGCGGGGGGGCAGTAGGAGAGACCCAGTACTTC. This translates into CASSVTSGGAVGETQYF.

In this sample, this clone turned up a few times. This chain joins TRBV5-1 and TRBJ2-5, with TRBD2 matching 7 bases. The CDR3 length is 16 residues. Germline V gives CDR1 SGHRS, CDR2 YFSETQ. V lost 4 bases and J lost 3; bases outside the gene matches: 12. In DNA form, the CDR3 reads TGCGCCAGCAGCGCGAACCCCGGGGGGTTAAAAGAGACCCAGTACTTC. Translating it yields CASSANPGGLKETQYF. The full variable domain, its missing parts supplied by reference TRBV5-1 and TRBJ2-5, is KAGVTQTPRYLIKTRGQQVTLSCSPISGHRSVSWYQQTPGQGLQFLFEYFSETQRNKGNFPGRFSGRQFSNSRSEMNVSTLELGDSALYLCASSANPGGLKETQYFGPGTRLLVL.

This clone has just one count. V usage is TRBV7-8 and J usage is TRBJ2-5; D is possibly TRBD1 (6 bases). With 5 bases removed from V and 4 bases from J, the gap between germline ends came to 14 bases. Germline V gene data show CDR1 as SGHVS and CDR2 as FQNEAQ. This CDR3 has 14 residues. The CDR3 DNA reads as TGTGCCAGCAGCCCACAGGGAAGGGGAGAGACCCAGTACTTC. Translation gives CASSPQGRGETQYF.

This clone was seen once. CDR3 protein: CASSRQKNAFF. In DNA, the CDR3 is TGTGCCAGTAGTAGACAGAAGAACGCTTTCTTT. The chain links TRBV19 to TRBJ1-1; tentatively, D is TRBD1 (5 bases). Germline CDR1 and CDR2: LNHDA and SQIVND (reference sequence). The V end lost 4 bases, the J end lost 11 bases, and 11 bases lay between the germline ends. This CDR3 spans 11 amino acids.

The chain combines TRBV19 with TRBJ2-5; 12 bases are a match to TRBD2. Unmatched junction bases numbered 3, after V lost 4 bases and J lost 0 bases. The CDR3 runs to 16 residues. Germline V gene sequence: CDR1 LNHDA, CDR2 SQIVND (reference sequence). CDR3 bases: TGTGCCAGTAGTAGCGGGACTAGCGGGTACCAAGAGACCCAGTACTTC. Translation: CASSSGTSGYQETQYF.

The V and J genes are TRBV2 and TRBJ2-7, with D perhaps TRBD2 (5 bases). V gave up 7 bases and J gave up 7 bases, with 17 bases separating them. The CDR3 spans 13 residues. Germline CDR1 SNHLY, CDR2 FYNNEI. CDR3: CASNGGQHSEQYV. CDR3 bases: TGTGCCAGCAATGGCGGGCAGCACTCTGAGCAGTACGTC.

The chain carries TRBV5-5 and TRBJ2-3, with 7 bases matching TRBD2. Trimming at V came to 5 bases and at J to 4 bases, leaving 10 bases not matched to a gene. Per the germline V gene, CDR1 is SGHKS and CDR2 is YYEKEE (reference sequence). The CDR3 is 15 residues long. The CDR3 bases are TGTGCCAGCAGTCACAGACTAGCTAGTGCAGATACGCAGTATTTT. Translated: CASSHRLASADTQYF.

The V gene is TRBV9, the J gene TRBJ2-1; 9 bases agree with TRBD1. The germline gives CDR1 SGDLS, CDR2 YYNGEE. The J segment lost 12 bases and the V segment lost 4 bases, leaving 5 bases of the junction unmatched. This CDR3 is 12 amino acids long. CDR3 coding DNA: TGTGCCAGCAGCCCTGACAGGGGGAGGCAGTTCTTC. This sequence encodes CASSPDRGRQFF.

Here the CDR3 reads CASSWAWGYTF. Here the CDR3 DNA reads TGTGCCAGCAGCTGGGCGTGGGGCTACACCTTC. The chain links TRBV5-6 to TRBJ1-2; D is unclear. Germline V gene data show CDR1 as SGHDT and CDR2 as YYEEEE. The CDR3 is 11 amino acids. Trimming took 3 bases from V and 8 from J, leaving 8 bases between them. Variable domain in full (rest from reference TRBV5-6 and TRBJ1-2): DAGVTQSPTHLIKTRGQQVTLRCSPKSGHDTVSWYQQALGQGPQFIFQYYEEEERQRGNFPDRFSGHQFPNYSSELNVNALLLGDSALYLCASSWAWGYTFGSGTRLTVV.

J is TRBJ2-3 and V is TRBV5-1; D is perhaps TRBD2 (7 bases). Germline V gives CDR1 SGHRS, CDR2 YFSETQ. CDR3 length equals 14 residues. V was pared by 8 bases and J by 2 bases, with 15 bases between. As DNA, the CDR3 is TGCGCCAGTTACCCCGGGGGGCTCACAGATACGCAGTATTTT. Its translation: CASYPGGLTDTQYF. Looking up the rest from reference TRBV5-1 and TRBJ2-3 gives the full variable domain: KAGVTQTPRYLIKTRGQQVTLSCSPISGHRSVSWYQQTPGQGLQFLFEYFSETQRNKGNFPGRFSGRQFSNSRSEMNVSTLELGDSALYLCASYPGGLTDTQYFGPGTRLTVL.

The chain employs TRBV7-6 and TRBJ1-6; a weak D match, TRBD1 (6 bases). V was cut by 3 bases and J by 6 bases, with 9 bases left in between. Germline CDR1 and CDR2: SGHVS and FNYEAQ. CDR3 size: 14 residues. CDR3: CASSLTGFNSPLHF. The CDR3 nucleotides are TGTGCCAGCAGCTTGACAGGTTTTAATTCACCCCTCCACTTT. Combining the CDR3 with reference TRBV7-6 and TRBJ1-6 gives the whole variable domain GAGVSQSPRYKVTKRGQDVALRCDPISGHVSLYWYRQALGQGPEFLTYFNYEAQQDKSGLPNDRFSAERPEGSISTLTIQRTEQRDSAMYRCASSLTGFNSPLHFGNGTRLTVT.